The 10 T cell receptor beta chains in this list originate from one sample, sequenced in a study of blood T cell repertoires in COVID-19. Assay: immunoSEQ multiplex PCR; the TCRdb copy retains only in-frame clones and omits some. The sample holds 65,000 to 90,000 clones, about 91% seen once. Material for sequencing was peripheral blood. Source of these receptors: a man aged 80 or over with acute or convalescent COVID-19.

The V and J genes are TRBV3-1 (or the pseudogene TRBV3-2) and TRBJ1-2; 7 positions match TRBD1. The CDR3 has 17 amino acids. V dropped 4 bases and J dropped 2; count of bases not matched to a gene: 13. The germline gives CDR1 LGHDT, CDR2 YNNKEL (reference sequence). The CDR3 nucleotides are TGTGCCAGCAGCCGTGGTATTGGAGGGGGCAAAAACTATGGCTACACCTTC. Protein sequence: CASSRGIGGGKNYGYTF.

The chain combines TRBV5-6 with TRBJ1-1; weak D call: TRBD1 (6 bases). CDR1 SGHDT and CDR2 YYEEEE come from the germline V gene. With 2 bases removed from V and 1 base from J, the gap between germline ends came to 12 bases. This CDR3 has 15 amino acids. In nucleotides, the CDR3 is TGTGCCAGCAGCTTCCAGGGGAGCGGGAACACTGAAGCTTTCTTT. As protein: CASSFQGSGNTEAFF.

CDR3 sequence reads: CASSQGNWETQYF. DNA for the CDR3: TGTGCCAGTAGTCAGGGGAACTGGGAGACCCAGTACTTC. The rearrangement joins TRBV19 to TRBJ2-5, with a possible D match to TRBD1 (6 bases). The length of the CDR3 is 13 residues. V lost 5 bases, J lost 5 bases, and 12 bases lay in between. Germline-derived CDR1 and CDR2 are LNHDA and SQIVND (reference sequence).

This clone was seen just once. The rearrangement uses TRBV24-1 and TRBJ2-1; 9 positions agree with TRBD2. V lost 3 bases to trimming and J lost 4 bases; unmatched junction nucleotides: 6. CDR1 is KGHDR and CDR2 is SFDVKD in the germline V gene. This CDR3 is 16 amino acids long. CDR3 sequence (DNA): TGTGCCACCAGTGATAGGGGAGCGGGAGGATACAATGAGCAGTTCTTC. Amino acid sequence: CATSDRGAGGYNEQFF.

This clone was seen more than once but under ten times. V gene TRBV6-2 or TRBV6-3 combines with J gene TRBJ2-1, with 11 bases identical to TRBD2. The germline V gene encodes CDR1 MNHEY and CDR2 SVGEGT. There are 16 residues in the CDR3. Trimming took 2 bases from V and 7 from J; bases not matched to a gene: 7. The CDR3 DNA is TGTGCCAGCAGTTACGTTCGGACTAGCGGGCGGAATGAGCAGTTCTTC. Its protein is CASSYVRTSGRNEQFF.

The chain is built from TRBV7-9 and TRBJ2-5, with 7 positions matching TRBD1. Losses at the gene ends were 5 bases for V and 1 base for J; bases not matched to a gene: 7. The CDR3 has 15 amino acids. The germline V gene has CDR1 SEHNR and CDR2 FQNEAQ (reference sequence). CDR3: CASSHTGQFQETQYF. Written as DNA, the CDR3 is TGTGCCAGCAGCCACACGGGACAGTTCCAAGAGACCCAGTACTTC.

V gene TRBV5-1 combines with J gene TRBJ2-2; D is perhaps TRBD2 (6 bases). CDR1 is SGHRS and CDR2 is YFSETQ in the germline V gene. The CDR3 contains 14 residues. V was cut by 3 bases and J by 2 bases, with 8 bases left in between. CDR3 sequence reads: CASSWGTNTGELFF. DNA of the CDR3: TGCGCCAGCAGCTGGGGGACTAACACCGGGGAGCTGTTTTTT.

This chain links TRBV7-2 with TRBJ2-6, with 7 nucleotides matching TRBD1. Per germline, CDR1 SGHTA and CDR2 FQGNSA. Trimming took 2 bases from V and 0 from J; bases not matched to a gene: 10. The CDR3 consists of 19 residues. The CDR3 bases are TGTGCCAGCAGCTTAAAACCGGGACAGTCTTACTCTGGGGCCAACGTCCTGACTTTC. It translates to CASSLKPGQSYSGANVLTF.

The chain is built from TRBV19 and TRBJ1-6; 11 bases agree with TRBD1. Germline-derived CDR1 and CDR2 are LNHDA and SQIVND (reference sequence). The trim removed 5 bases at V and 14 bases at J, leaving 8 bases unmatched. CDR3 length: 14 amino acids. The CDR3 sequence is CASSGQGAPPALHF. For the CDR3, the DNA is TGTGCCAGTAGTGGACAGGGGGCCCCTCCGGCCCTCCACTTT.

V is TRBV30 and J is TRBJ2-5; D gene unclear. The germline CDR1 and CDR2 sequences are GTSNPN and SVGIG (reference sequence). Between the trimmed V and J ends, which lost 2 bases and 4 bases, there was a span of 8 bases. The CDR3 loop spans 12 amino acids. The CDR3 region has the DNA TGTGCCTGGAGTTCTATAAGAGAGACCCAGTACTTC. This translates into CAWSSIRETQYF.